This T cell receptor (beta chain) derives from a study of shared clonotypes between healthy human individuals (dated by TCRdb to 2020 to 2021). A note on the overall study: A couple of women and a few men aged 18 to 49 years were included in the cohort. Blood TCR repertoires of about 5 healthy adults were deeply sequenced to estimate repertoire size and the extent of clonotype sharing between individuals. To increase sequencing depth and limit assay-specific biases, different laboratories used diverse techniques to prepare libraries and sequence TCR repertoires. Each donor's leukapheresis produced roughly between about 0.8 and 8.9 billion PBMCs. For each donor, CD4 naive and CD4 memory were each run on three plates, CD8 naive on two plates, and CD8 memory on one plate. Study-level results and caveats: When several donors were compared, the shared fraction of clonotypes was 5% to 6.5% for naive CD4, more than 3% for naive CD8, 2.3% for memory CD4, and roughly 0.43% for memory CD8. Naive subsets generally had larger estimated clonotype richness than memory subsets did. The genetic and exposure-history diversity represented was limited by the small number of donors. Compared with non-shared clonotypes, the clonotypes found in all four sorted-subset donors had higher generation probabilities. Rarefaction of sorted-subset datasets indicated incomplete sequencing despite the large sequencing depth. Pairwise subsampling led to the expectation that sequencing depth would affect the degree of clonotype sharing among donors. Sampling was restricted to blood, and TCR repertoires in tissue are likely to differ from TCR repertoires in blood.

For CDR1 and CDR2, the germline V gene (reference sequence) lists SGHNT and YYREEE. The CDR3 contains 15 residues, cysteine and phenylalanine counted. Just CDR3 DNA is preserved here, 45 bases in frame from base 1. V drops 2 bases and J drops 1 base, leaving 11 bases in between. The donors were healthy, HIV-negative adults who had no recently reported acute infections or vaccinations. Every donor was a Caucasian adult residing in Nashville, Tennessee, USA. CD4+ T cells were enriched through magnetic negative selection, after which naive cells were positively selected on CD45RA and the remaining negative fraction served as the memory subset. Blood was collected by leukapheresis, and PBMCs were isolated by Ficoll-Histopaque density gradient centrifugation and then cryopreserved in liquid nitrogen vapor phase. Purity and quantity of every magnetically sorted T cell population were checked by analytical flow cytometry. From each sorted fraction, genomic DNA was isolated and quantified by UV absorbance on a Nanodrop 2000c.

Concerning this clone itself: The antigen this receptor binds is unknown. No base quality values were provided; no much bigger clone lies one nucleotide off.

Using the deep immunoSEQ assay, multiplex PCR amplified TCR CDR3 regions from genomic DNA. Genomic DNA extracted from each cell subset was distributed evenly over all wells of several immunoSEQ 96-well plates, and each plate served as one replicate. For sorted subsets, each replicate PCR was loaded with around 220 ng genomic DNA, equivalent to 30,000 to 35,000 T cell genomes. The purified libraries were quantified using a Qubit 3.0 fluorometer, sized with a Bioanalyzer 2100, and then quantified again using the KAPA Library Quantification kit. A separate single-read 150-cycle Illumina NextSeq 550 flow cell was used to sequence each immunoSEQ 96-well plate. From the authors' description of their analysis: Because the immunoSEQ output held only junctional sequences and lacked quality scores, the filtering could not match the filtering applied to full-length reads. To assign V/J genes and CDR3, sequences were annotated against IMGT germline references using PyIR, a Python wrapper for IgBLAST v1.9. Reads with weak V/J assignments (E-value above 1e-6), missing CDR3, stop codons, out-of-frame junctions, or ambiguous translated residues were removed. V3J clonotypes were defined as sequences sharing the same inferred V gene, J gene, and CDR3 amino acid sequence. Percentage overlap between repertoires was computed as shared unique clonotypes divided by the size of the smaller repertoire. Three approaches were used to assess repertoire richness: RTK rarefaction, the Chao1 estimator, and Recon v2.1 estimates of unobserved clonotypes. For all TCRbeta clonotypes obtained by the gDNA method from a few donors, generation probabilities were computed with OLGA. Not all clones reach the TCRdb copy of this immuneACCESS table, which keeps in-frame sequences only. Checked studies attribute under half of the gap to unresolved V genes and leave the rest unexplained. The V and J calls and clone size were taken over from that table, and D and trimming were inferred from the DNA. Present in this sample are a few million clones, less than 95% of which were seen just once. The ten biggest clones cover 0.37% of the sample.

The receptor's source is a man aged 18 to 30 in good health. Some clones in this sample may be carry-over from other donors' samples. What was sequenced was naive CD4+ T cells from PBMCs. The sample's cell subset or site label, decoded: CD45RA+ positively selected. The rearrangement joined TRBV5-4 to TRBJ2-3; there is no confident call for the D gene. The CDR3 is CASSLTDRGTDTQYF. The DNA sequence follows: TGTGCCAGCAGCTTAACGGACCGCGGCACAGATACGCAGTATTTT.